Sequencing of this T cell receptor beta chain was carried out in a study of blood T cell repertoires in COVID-19. Study at large: The United States, Italy and Spain provided the acute and convalescent COVID-19 samples. Nucleic acid was either cDNA or gDNA, and it came from T cells, B-cell-depleted T cells, or PBMCs.

This table comes from immunoSEQ multiplex PCR, and its TCRdb copy is limited to in-frame clones, with some not included. The repertoire has tens of thousands of clones, roughly 84% of them found once; the top ten carry 25% to 30%. Germline V gene data show CDR1 as ENHRY and CDR2 as SYGVKD. The CDR3 covers 15 residues. The V segment lost 2 bases and the J segment 5 bases; nucleotides outside the gene matches: 6. The sample was peripheral blood. J is TRBJ1-1 and V is TRBV10-3; 9 nucleotides agree with TRBD1. The receptor's source is a human donor in a cohort sampled during active COVID-19. Here the CDR3 DNA reads TGTGCCATCAGTGAGCCCCTGACAGGGGGAACTGAAGCTTTCTTT. Translating it yields CAISEPLTGGTEAFF.